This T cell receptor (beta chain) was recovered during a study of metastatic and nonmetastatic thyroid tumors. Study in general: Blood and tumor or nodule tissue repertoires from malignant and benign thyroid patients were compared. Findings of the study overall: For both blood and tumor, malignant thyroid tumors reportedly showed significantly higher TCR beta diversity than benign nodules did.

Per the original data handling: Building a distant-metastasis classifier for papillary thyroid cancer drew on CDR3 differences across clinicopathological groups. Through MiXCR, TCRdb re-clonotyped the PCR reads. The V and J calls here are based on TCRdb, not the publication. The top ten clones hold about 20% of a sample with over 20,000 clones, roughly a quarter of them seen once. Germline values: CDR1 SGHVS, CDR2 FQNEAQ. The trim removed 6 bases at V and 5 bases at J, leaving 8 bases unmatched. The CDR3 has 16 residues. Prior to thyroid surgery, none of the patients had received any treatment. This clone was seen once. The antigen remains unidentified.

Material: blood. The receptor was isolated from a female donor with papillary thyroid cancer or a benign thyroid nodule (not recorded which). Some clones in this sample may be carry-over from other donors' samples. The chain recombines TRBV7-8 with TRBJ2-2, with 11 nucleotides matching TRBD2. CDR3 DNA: TGTGCCAGCAGTTCTCCTAGCGGGAGGTTAACCGGGGAGCTGTTTTTT. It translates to CASSSPSGRLTGELFF. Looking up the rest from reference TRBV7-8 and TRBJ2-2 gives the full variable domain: GAGVSQSPRYKVAKRGQDVALRCDPISGHVSLFWYQQALGQGPEFLTYFQNEAQLDKSGLPSDRFFAERPEGSVSTLKIQRTQQEDSAVYLCASSSPSGRLTGELFFGEGSRLTVL.